The clone carrying this T cell receptor (beta chain) has just one count. Its cognate antigen is unknown. Amplification targeted TCR beta CDR3 regions from RNA transcripts. Carried out on the TCR CDR3, a first-round RT-PCR used the HTBI primer set. From the multiplex PCR reads, TCRdb called clonotypes with MiXCR, one entry per CDR3 protein. The sample contains approximately 720,000 distinct CDR3 sequences, approximately 18% of which appear only once. V was shortened by 5 bases and J by 1 base, with 15 bases between the two germline ends. Germline CDR1 is ENHRY and CDR2 is SYGVKD. The CDR3 length is 16 residues. These data come from a study of T cells in Graves' hyperthyroidism and ophthalmopathy. Overall study findings and caveats: Most clonotypes expanded in the thyroid (above 0.001) were also present in blood. A model built on 13 V-J features separated ophthalmopathy from stable hyperthyroidism.

Diagnosis rested on symptoms, serum thyroxine and TRAb, thyroid ultrasound, and orbital computed tomography. Progressors' blood was drawn at hyperthyroidism diagnosis, before ophthalmopathy symptoms. The chain carries TRBV10-3 and TRBJ2-1, with D tentatively TRBD1 (6 bases). The TCR sequence derives from a woman between 50 and 59 years old with Graves' hyperthyroidism that later progressed to Graves' ophthalmopathy. The sample comprised blood. Written as DNA, the CDR3 is TGTGCCATCAGTACAGGGAATGACCTGTCCTACAATGAGCAGTTCTTC. Amino acid sequence: CAISTGNDLSYNEQFF.